These 24 T cell receptor beta chains share one sample of origin, sequenced in a study of shared clonotypes between healthy human individuals (dated by TCRdb to 2020 to 2022). Receptor libraries were prepared by the immunoSEQ multiplex PCR assay. TCRdb carries this immuneACCESS record with in-frame sequences only. Its versions omit some clonotypes, under half of them owing to an unresolved V gene in the studies checked, with the rest unexplained. The sample table shows under 650,000 clones, and about 96% are seen once. The ten largest account for 0.06% of the sample. Sequencing was performed on naive CD4+ T cells sorted from blood. The cell subset or site label for this specimen denotes: CD45RA+ positively selected. These receptors all stem from a woman aged 25 to 39 in good health.

The chain links TRBV15 to TRBJ2-5; a possible D gene is TRBD1 (6 bases). Trimming took 3 bases from V and 5 from J, leaving 16 bases between them. The CDR3 runs to 15 residues. Germline V lookup: CDR1 LNHNV, CDR2 YYDKDF (reference sequence). The CDR3 DNA reads TGTGCCACCAGCAGCGGCAGGGGCCCAGGGGAGACCCAGTACTTC. Residues: CATSSGRGPGETQYF.

Comments on this clone: This CDR3 is also generated by other DNA sequences in the sample. This chain connects TRBV28 to TRBJ2-7; D not certain. Germline CDR1 and CDR2: MDHEN and SYDVKM. V was clipped by 2 bases and J by 3 bases, with 5 bases between them. CDR3 length: 12 amino acids. The CDR3 spells CASSLRSYEQYF. The CDR3 nucleotides read TGTGCCAGCAGTTTAAGGAGCTACGAGCAGTACTTC.

For this clone: The identical CDR3 is also encoded by other nucleotide sequences in the sample. The V and J genes are TRBV6-5 and TRBJ2-7; TRBD2 aligns across 8 bases. In germline, CDR1 is MNHEY, CDR2 SVGAGI. This CDR3 region has 15 residues. V shed 6 bases, J shed 0 bases, and the junction held 7 bases outside the gene matches. This CDR3 reads CASSPGSGSSYEQYF. The CDR3 DNA reads as TGTGCCAGCAGCCCCGGAAGCGGGAGCTCCTACGAGCAGTACTTC.

The chain is built from TRBV5-4 and TRBJ1-4; D unresolved. Germline CDR1 SGHNT, CDR2 YYREEE (reference sequence). The V end lost 1 base, the J end lost 5 bases, and 12 bases lay between the germline ends. CDR3 size: 15 residues. Here the CDR3 DNA reads TGTGCCAGCAGCTTGTCAACGGGCGAGAATGAAAAACTGTTTTTT. Protein: CASSLSTGENEKLFF.

The gene calls are TRBV27 and TRBJ1-1; D unresolved. The ends were cut back, 7 bases at V and 3 bases at J, with 18 bases in the middle. This CDR3 contains 15 residues. Germline lookup yields CDR1 MNHEY and CDR2 SMNVEV (reference sequence). The CDR3 region has the DNA TGTGCCAGCAAATCGTTAGGCCACGCGGACACTGAAGCTTTCTTT. It yields the protein CASKSLGHADTEAFF.

The chain couples TRBV6-1 to TRBJ1-2; possible D gene TRBD1, 5 bases. The CDR3 extends over 11 amino acids. The germline V gene has CDR1 MNHNS and CDR2 SASEGT. V shed 4 bases and J shed 6 bases, with 6 bases lying between them. CDR3 sequence (DNA): TGTGCCAGCAGTGCAGGGAATGGCTACACCTTC. This codes for CASSAGNGYTF.

The chain combines TRBV14 with TRBJ2-7; TRBD1 aligns across 8 bases. The CDR3 totals 15 residues. Germline assignment: CDR1 SGHDN and CDR2 FVKESK. V lost 2 bases and J lost 3; bases outside the gene matches: 6. Written as DNA, the CDR3 is TGTGCCAGCAGCCAACGGACAGGGTGGGGCTACGAGCAGTACTTC. It is translated as CASSQRTGWGYEQYF.

The chain uses TRBV5-1 and TRBJ2-5, with D maybe TRBD1 (6 bases). The CDR3 loop spans 15 amino acids. CDR1 SGHRS and CDR2 YFSETQ come from the germline V gene. V was shortened by 5 bases and J by 2 bases, with 16 bases between the two germline ends. In nucleotides, the CDR3 is TGCGCCAGCAGGATCATGACAGGAGCGCAAGAGACCCAGTACTTC. Amino acid sequence: CASRIMTGAQETQYF.

This chain uses TRBV29-1 with TRBJ1-1; perhaps TRBD1 as D (5 bases). The CDR3 is 16 residues long. V dropped 0 bases and J dropped 0 bases, with 14 bases sitting between them. The germline CDR1 and CDR2 sequences are SQVTM and ANQGSEA. CDR3 sequence: CSVEDTRGWVNTEAFF. For the CDR3, the DNA is TGCAGCGTTGAAGATACGAGGGGTTGGGTGAACACTGAAGCTTTCTTT.

The chain joins TRBV5-6 to TRBJ2-7; 10 bases agree with TRBD2. V lost 4 bases and J lost 3; bases outside the gene matches: 4. The CDR3 contains 14 residues. The germline V gene encodes CDR1 SGHDT and CDR2 YYEEEE. CDR3 nucleotides: TGTGCCAGCAGCCTTGGACTAGCGGACTACGAGCAGTACTTC. It is translated as CASSLGLADYEQYF.

The rearrangement uses TRBV5-4 and TRBJ2-1; 16 bases are a match to TRBD2. Germline loops: CDR1 SGHNT, CDR2 YYREEE (reference sequence). Trimming at V came to 4 bases and at J to 3 bases, leaving 4 bases not matched to a gene. The CDR3 has 17 amino acids. Written as DNA, the CDR3 is TGTGCCAGCAGCCCGGGACTAGCGGGAGGGCTCTACAATGAGCAGTTCTTC. It is translated as CASSPGLAGGLYNEQFF.

The V call is TRBV19, the J call TRBJ1-5; 9 bases are shared with TRBD1. This CDR3 region has 15 residues. Trimming cost V 5 bases and J 2 bases; bases outside gene matches: 4. Germline CDR1 is LNHDA and CDR2 is SQIVND (reference sequence). The CDR3, as DNA: TGTGCCAGTAGTGATAGACAGGGGGGCAATCAGCCCCAGCATTTT. It is translated as CASSDRQGGNQPQHF. The full variable domain, in which reference TRBV19 and TRBJ1-5 provide the parts outside the CDR3, is DGGITQSPKYLFRKEGQNVTLSCEQNLNHDAMYWYRQDPGQGLRLIYYSQIVNDFQKGDIAEGYSVSREKKESFPLTVTSAQKNPTAFYLCASSDRQGGNQPQHFGDGTRLSIL.

About this clone: This sample also contains other DNA sequences that code for the same CDR3. The V and J genes are TRBV19 and TRBJ1-2, with 7 bases fitting TRBD1. This CDR3 has 15 residues. V gave up 4 bases and J gave up 7 bases; unmatched junction bases: 12. From germline, CDR1 is LNHDA and CDR2 SQIVND (reference sequence). In nucleotides, the CDR3 is TGTGCCAGTAGTACGGACAGGTCCCCAAGACGTGGCTACACCTTC. Amino acids: CASSTDRSPRRGYTF.

This chain uses TRBV10-3 with TRBJ2-1, with TRBD2 as a possible D gene (5 bases). With 3 bases removed from V and 0 bases from J, the gap between germline ends came to 12 bases. The CDR3 sequence is 16 residues long. Per germline, CDR1 ENHRY and CDR2 SYGVKD. In DNA, the CDR3 is TGTGCCATCAGTGAATCTACGGGAAGCTCCTACAATGAGCAGTTCTTC. It is translated as CAISESTGSSYNEQFF.

The rearrangement uses TRBV2 and TRBJ1-6; weak D call: TRBD1 (5 bases). Looked up from germline, CDR1 is SNHLY and CDR2 is FYNNEI. V was trimmed by 1 base and J by 3 bases, leaving 10 bases between them. The CDR3 is 16 amino acids. The CDR3 nucleotides are TGTGCCAGCAGTGAAGGAGCAGGGCACTATAATTCACCCCTCCACTTT. Amino acid sequence: CASSEGAGHYNSPLHF.

This clone was seen once. The CDR3 DNA reads TGTGCCAGCAGCGACAGGGTGGGGGGCACTGAAGCTTTCTTT. It codes for CASSDRVGGTEAFF. The J gene is TRBJ1-1, the V gene TRBV2, with 7 bases aligning to TRBD1. The CDR3 has 14 residues. The trim removed 6 bases at V and 4 bases at J, leaving 8 bases unmatched. CDR1 and CDR2 from the germline V gene are SNHLY and FYNNEI.

The chain combines TRBV7-2 with TRBJ1-4, with D maybe TRBD1 (6 bases). Germline values: CDR1 SGHTA, CDR2 FQGNSA. CDR3 length: 14 residues. Trimming took off 5 bases at V and 3 bases at J, with 10 bases between the two ends. The CDR3 region has the DNA TGTGCCAGCAGCCGAGGACAGTCTAATGAAAAACTGTTTTTT. Its protein is CASSRGQSNEKLFF. Filled out from reference TRBV7-2 and TRBJ1-4, the complete variable domain reads GAGVSQSPSNKVTEKGKDVELRCDPISGHTALYWYRQSLGQGLEFLIYFQGNSAPDKSGLPSDRFSAERTGGSVSTLTIQRTQQEDSAVYLCASSRGQSNEKLFFGSGTQLSVL.

The V gene is TRBV5-1, the J gene TRBJ2-5; no clear D gene. This CDR3 spans 13 amino acids. V lost 0 bases, J lost 1 base, and 4 bases lay in between. Germline V gene data show CDR1 as SGHRS and CDR2 as YFSETQ. The DNA of the CDR3 is TGCGCCAGCAGCTTGGAATTCCAAGAGACCCAGTACTTC. Encoded protein: CASSLEFQETQYF.

The chain carries TRBV15 and TRBJ1-4, with D unclear. This CDR3 contains 15 residues. The V end lost 3 bases, the J end lost 5 bases, and 13 bases lay between the germline ends. The germline V gene has CDR1 LNHNV and CDR2 YYDKDF (reference sequence). The CDR3, as DNA: TGTGCCACCAGCAGTAACACAAGTCCGAATGAAAAACTGTTTTTT. This encodes CATSSNTSPNEKLFF.

This clone was counted once. V and J are TRBV2 and TRBJ2-7; 7 bases align to TRBD1. The J segment lost 2 bases and the V segment lost 7 bases, leaving 5 bases of the junction unmatched. The CDR3 runs to 13 residues. Looked up from germline, CDR1 is SNHLY and CDR2 is FYNNEI. The chain's CDR3 is CASKRDSPYEQYF. The CDR3 nucleotides read TGTGCCAGCAAACGGGACAGTCCCTACGAGCAGTACTTC.

The chain uses TRBV19 and TRBJ2-7, with 10 nucleotides matching TRBD1. The CDR3 spans 16 residues. V shed 0 bases and J 1 base; nucleotides not matched to a gene: 3. Per germline, CDR1 LNHDA and CDR2 SQIVND (reference sequence). Here the CDR3 reads CASSIDGGQGSYEQYF. Here the CDR3 DNA reads TGTGCCAGTAGTATAGATGGGGGACAGGGGTCCTACGAGCAGTACTTC.

This clone appeared a few times. The chain uses TRBV9 and TRBJ1-2, with a tentative D call TRBD1 (5 bases). Per the germline V gene, CDR1 is SGDLS and CDR2 is YYNGEE. With 0 bases removed from V and 4 bases from J, the gap between germline ends came to 13 bases. The CDR3 runs 15 residues. CDR3 amino acids: CASSVGGMGTYGYTF. CDR3 DNA sequence: TGTGCCAGCAGCGTAGGGGGCATGGGGACCTATGGCTACACCTTC. The full variable domain, rest sourced from reference TRBV9 and TRBJ1-2, is DSGVTQTPKHLITATGQRVTLRCSPRSGDLSVYWYQQSLDQGLQFLIQYYNGEERAKGNILERFSAQQFPDLHSELNLSSLELGDSALYFCASSVGGMGTYGYTFGSGTRLTVV.

This clone was counted a few times. The chain couples TRBV2 to TRBJ2-2; D is unresolved. The CDR3 has 11 residues. CDR1 SNHLY and CDR2 FYNNEI come from the germline V gene. Trimming shortened V by 8 bases and J by 8 bases, and 9 bases separated the two germline ends. The CDR3 spells CASRPWGELFF. CDR3 sequence (DNA): TGTGCCAGCCGGCCCTGGGGGGAGCTGTTTTTT.

The rearrangement joins TRBV4-1 to TRBJ2-3; a weak D match, TRBD2 (6 bases). Germline lookup yields CDR1 MGHRA and CDR2 YSYEKL. The CDR3 sequence is 15 residues long. V was trimmed by 0 bases and J by 4 bases, leaving 11 bases between them. CDR3: CASSQDFGRADTQYF. CDR3 DNA sequence: TGCGCCAGCAGCCAAGATTTCGGGAGAGCAGATACGCAGTATTTT.